The rows below give T cell receptor beta chains drawn from one sample of a study of graft-versus-host responses after intestinal transplantation. Repertoires were generated with immunoSEQ multiplex PCR, while TCRdb's copy carries only in-frame clones and drops some. The sample lists roughly 100,000 clones, over 75% occurring once. The antigens for these receptors are not known. Sample: unstimulated CD4+ T cells sorted from spleen or lymph node cells, taken before intestinal transplant. The receptors were sampled from a human donor who received an intestinal transplant. Both conserved end residues are part of each CDR3. D genes are given only for firm matches.

J gene | V gene | D gene | CDR3 length | CDR3 protein
TRBJ1-1 | TRBV19 | NA | 16 | CASSIDLSGDETEAFF
TRBJ1-6 | TRBV5-1 | NA | 16 | CASSLTGSSYNSPLHF
TRBJ2-7 | TRBV5-4 | TRBD1 | 14 | CASSRGTGAYEQYF
TRBJ1-4 | TRBV5-1 | TRBD1 | 15 | CASSDQTGNYEKLFF
TRBJ2-6 | TRBV29-1 | NA | 14 | CSVGASTGANVLTF
TRBJ1-2 | TRBV7-9 | TRBD1 | 14 | CASSLRDRGYGYTF
TRBJ1-2 | TRBV18 | NA | 17 | CASSPVSGAVTNYGYTF
TRBJ1-2 | TRBV6-5 | TRBD1 | 14 | CASRKGAWNYGYTF
TRBJ2-2 | TRBV9 | TRBD2 | 17 | CASSVGTSGTHTGELFF
TRBJ2-3 | TRBV9 | NA | 14 | CASSSSTSTDTQYF
TRBJ2-7 | TRBV30 | NA | 13 | CAWVRGAGYEQYF
TRBJ2-7 | TRBV7-2 | NA | 16 | CASSSRRAASSYEQYF
TRBJ2-1 | TRBV10-3 | TRBD2 | 16 | CAISESVPGGRNEQFF
TRBJ1-4 | TRBV10-3 | NA | 14 | CAISAGTRAEKLFF
TRBJ2-1 | TRBV11-3 | NA | 12 | CASSTRGNEQFF
TRBJ1-6 | TRBV29-1 | TRBD1 | 13 | CSTRDRGYSPLHF
TRBJ2-2 | TRBV7-9 | TRBD2 | 15 | CASSLASGRIGELFF
TRBJ1-2 | TRBV5-5 | NA | 13 | CASSLDYSYGYTF
TRBJ2-7 | TRBV5-1 | NA | 14 | CASSLANSNYEQYF
TRBJ2-6 | TRBV5-1 | NA | 17 | CASSRLGSGSGANVLTF
TRBJ2-3 | TRBV4-1 | NA | 14 | CASSQDPGPDTQYF
TRBJ2-1 | TRBV2 | NA | 16 | CASSFPTRSSYNEQFF
TRBJ2-3 | TRBV6-6 | NA | 12 | CASSPSTDTQYF
TRBJ2-3 | TRBV5-1 | NA | 13 | CASSLDGTDTQYF
TRBJ2-3 | TRBV6-4 | NA | 13 | CASSEERGDTQYF
TRBJ2-5 | TRBV6-5 | NA | 13 | CASRRAPQETQYF
TRBJ1-4 | TRBV6-6 | TRBD1 | 12 | CASRDRGEKLFF